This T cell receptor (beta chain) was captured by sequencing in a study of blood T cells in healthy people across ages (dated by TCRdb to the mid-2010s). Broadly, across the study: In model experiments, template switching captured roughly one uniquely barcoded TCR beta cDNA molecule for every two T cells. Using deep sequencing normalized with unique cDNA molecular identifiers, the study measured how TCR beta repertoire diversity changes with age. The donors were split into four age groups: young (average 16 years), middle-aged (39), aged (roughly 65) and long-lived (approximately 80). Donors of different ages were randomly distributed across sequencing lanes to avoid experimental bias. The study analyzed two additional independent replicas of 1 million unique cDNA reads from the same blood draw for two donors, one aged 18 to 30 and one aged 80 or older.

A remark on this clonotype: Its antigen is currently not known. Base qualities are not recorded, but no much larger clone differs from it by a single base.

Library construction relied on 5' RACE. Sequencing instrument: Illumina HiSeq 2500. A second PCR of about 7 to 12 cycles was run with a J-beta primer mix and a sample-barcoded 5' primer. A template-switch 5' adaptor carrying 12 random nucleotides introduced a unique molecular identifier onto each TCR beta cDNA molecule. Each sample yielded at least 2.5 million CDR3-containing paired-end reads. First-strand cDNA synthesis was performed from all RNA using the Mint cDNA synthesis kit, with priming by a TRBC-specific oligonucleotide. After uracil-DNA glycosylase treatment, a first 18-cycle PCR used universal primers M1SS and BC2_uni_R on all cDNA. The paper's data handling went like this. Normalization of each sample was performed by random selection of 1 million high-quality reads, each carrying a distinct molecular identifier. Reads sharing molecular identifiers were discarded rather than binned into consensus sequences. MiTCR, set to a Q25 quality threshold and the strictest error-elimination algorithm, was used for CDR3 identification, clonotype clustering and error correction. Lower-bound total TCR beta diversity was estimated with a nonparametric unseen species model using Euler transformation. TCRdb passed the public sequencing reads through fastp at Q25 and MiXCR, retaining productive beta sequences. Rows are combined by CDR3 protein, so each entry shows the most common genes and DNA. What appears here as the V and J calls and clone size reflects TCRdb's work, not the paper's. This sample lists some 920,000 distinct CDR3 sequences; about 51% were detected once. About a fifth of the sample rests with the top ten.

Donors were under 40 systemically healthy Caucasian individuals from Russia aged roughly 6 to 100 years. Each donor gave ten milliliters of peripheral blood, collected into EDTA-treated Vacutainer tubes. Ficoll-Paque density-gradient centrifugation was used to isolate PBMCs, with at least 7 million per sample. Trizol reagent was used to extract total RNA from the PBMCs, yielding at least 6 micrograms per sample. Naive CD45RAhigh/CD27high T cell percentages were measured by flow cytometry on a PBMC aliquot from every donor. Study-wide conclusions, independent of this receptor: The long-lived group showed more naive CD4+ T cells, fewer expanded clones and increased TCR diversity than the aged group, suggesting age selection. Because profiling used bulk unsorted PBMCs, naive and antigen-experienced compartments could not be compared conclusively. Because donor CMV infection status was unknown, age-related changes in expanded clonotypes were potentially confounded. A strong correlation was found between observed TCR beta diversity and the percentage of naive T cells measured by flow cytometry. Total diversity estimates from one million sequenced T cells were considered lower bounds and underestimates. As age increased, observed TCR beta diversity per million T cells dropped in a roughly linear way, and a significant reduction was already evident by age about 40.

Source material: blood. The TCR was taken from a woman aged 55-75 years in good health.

The sequenced DNA is TGTGCCAGCGGGAGGTCTTTTGGGGGGTCCGAGACCCAGTACTTC. Its protein is CASGRSFGGSETQYF. The rearrangement combines TRBV2 with TRBJ2-5; the D gene is possibly TRBD2, with 6 bases matching. V and J lose 8 bases and 5 bases, and a span of 21 bases separates them. CDR1 and CDR2, per the germline V gene, are SNHLY and FYNNEI. The CDR3 goes from the cysteine to the phenylalanine over 15 residues. CDR3 DNA only is kept here, 45 bases in frame from base 1.